The T cell receptor (beta chain) described here comes from a study of cytomegalovirus exposure and HLA in healthy donors. General study points: Cytomegalovirus-associated TCR beta chains were listed, numbering 164.

The J segment lost 2 bases and the V segment lost 6 bases, leaving 10 bases of the junction unmatched. CDR1 is SGHAT and CDR2 is FQNNGV in the germline V gene. CDR3 length: 15 residues. Repertoires were generated with immunoSEQ multiplex PCR, while TCRdb's copy carries only in-frame clones and drops some. The repertoire holds about 130,000 clones, with 88% as singletons. Points on this clone: Antigen unknown.

The receptor was isolated from a man younger than 45 in good health and CMV-seronegative. Sequencing was done on a sample of PBMCs. The chain employs TRBV11-2 and TRBJ2-7; 7 nucleotides align to TRBD1. The chain's CDR3 is CASSPQQGGAYEQYF. The CDR3 nucleotides read TGTGCCAGCAGTCCTCAGCAAGGGGGCGCCTACGAGCAGTACTTC.